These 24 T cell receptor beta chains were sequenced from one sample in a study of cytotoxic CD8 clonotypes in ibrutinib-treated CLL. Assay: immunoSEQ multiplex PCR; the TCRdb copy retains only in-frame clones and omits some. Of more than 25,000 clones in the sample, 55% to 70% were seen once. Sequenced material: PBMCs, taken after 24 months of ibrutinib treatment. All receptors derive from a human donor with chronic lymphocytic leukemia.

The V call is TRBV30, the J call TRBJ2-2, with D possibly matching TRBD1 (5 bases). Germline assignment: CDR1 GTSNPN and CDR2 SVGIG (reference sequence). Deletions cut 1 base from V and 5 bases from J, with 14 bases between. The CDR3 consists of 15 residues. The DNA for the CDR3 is TGTGCCTGGAGTGGCGGCAGGGTCAGGACCGGGGAGCTGTTTTTT. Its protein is CAWSGGRVRTGELFF.

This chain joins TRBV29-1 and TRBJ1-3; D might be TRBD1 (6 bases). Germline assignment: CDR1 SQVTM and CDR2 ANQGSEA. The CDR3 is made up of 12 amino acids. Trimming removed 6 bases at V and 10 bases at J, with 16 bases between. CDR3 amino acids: CSVEDSQSTIYF. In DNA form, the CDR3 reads TGCAGCGTCGAGGACAGTCAAAGTACCATATATTTT.

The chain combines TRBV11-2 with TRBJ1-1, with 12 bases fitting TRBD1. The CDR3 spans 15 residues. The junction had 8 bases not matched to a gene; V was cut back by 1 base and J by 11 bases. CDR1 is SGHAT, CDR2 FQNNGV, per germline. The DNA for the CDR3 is TGTGCCAGCAGCTTAGGATTGGGACAGGGGGCGCGGGCTTTCTTT. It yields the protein CASSLGLGQGARAFF.

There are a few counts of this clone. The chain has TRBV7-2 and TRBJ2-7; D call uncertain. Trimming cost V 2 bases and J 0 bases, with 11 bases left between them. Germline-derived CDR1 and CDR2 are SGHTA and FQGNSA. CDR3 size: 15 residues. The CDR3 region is CASSLIAASSYEQYF. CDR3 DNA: TGTGCCAGCAGCTTAATCGCGGCCAGCTCCTACGAGCAGTACTTC.

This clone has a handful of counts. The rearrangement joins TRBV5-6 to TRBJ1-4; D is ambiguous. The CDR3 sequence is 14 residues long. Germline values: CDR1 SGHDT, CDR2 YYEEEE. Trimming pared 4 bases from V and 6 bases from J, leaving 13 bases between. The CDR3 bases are TGTGCCAGCAGCCCGCAAAGCGATGATGAAAAACTGTTTTTT. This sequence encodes CASSPQSDDEKLFF.

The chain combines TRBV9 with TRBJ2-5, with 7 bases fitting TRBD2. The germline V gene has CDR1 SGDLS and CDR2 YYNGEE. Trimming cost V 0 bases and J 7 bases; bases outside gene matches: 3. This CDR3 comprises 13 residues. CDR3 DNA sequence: TGTGCCAGCAGCGTAGTAGGGGAGGGGACCCAGTACTTC. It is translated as CASSVVGEGTQYF.

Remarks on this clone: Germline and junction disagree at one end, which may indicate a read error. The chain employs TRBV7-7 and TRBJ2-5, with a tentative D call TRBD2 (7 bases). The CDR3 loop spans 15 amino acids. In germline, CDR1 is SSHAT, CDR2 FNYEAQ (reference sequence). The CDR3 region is CASSLGGARLETQYF. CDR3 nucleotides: TGTGCTAGCAGCTTAGGGGGGGCTCGTCTAGAGACCCAGTACTTC.

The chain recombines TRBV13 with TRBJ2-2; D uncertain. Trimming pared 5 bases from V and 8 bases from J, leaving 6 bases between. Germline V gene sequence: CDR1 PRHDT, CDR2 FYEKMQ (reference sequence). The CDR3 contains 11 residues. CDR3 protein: CASSPTGELFF. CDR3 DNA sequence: TGTGCCAGCAGCCCGACGGGGGAGCTGTTTTTT.

CDR3 region: CAWSVKGRGETQYF. Here the CDR3 DNA reads TGTGCCTGGAGTGTAAAAGGGAGAGGTGAGACCCAGTACTTC. The chain combines TRBV30 with TRBJ2-5, with D possibly TRBD2 on 5 matching bases. Trimming took 0 bases from V and 5 from J, leaving 13 bases between them. CDR1 is GTSNPN and CDR2 is SVGIG in the germline V gene (reference sequence). The CDR3 consists of 14 residues.

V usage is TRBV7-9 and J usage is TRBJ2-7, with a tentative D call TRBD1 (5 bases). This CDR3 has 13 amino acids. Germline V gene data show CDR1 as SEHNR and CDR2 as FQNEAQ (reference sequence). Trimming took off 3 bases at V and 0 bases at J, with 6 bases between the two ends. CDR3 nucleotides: TGTGCCAGCAGCTTTGACAGCTCCTACGAGCAGTACTTC. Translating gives CASSFDSSYEQYF.

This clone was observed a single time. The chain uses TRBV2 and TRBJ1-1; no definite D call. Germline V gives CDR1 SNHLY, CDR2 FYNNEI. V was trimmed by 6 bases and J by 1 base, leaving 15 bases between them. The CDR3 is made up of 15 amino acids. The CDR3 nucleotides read TGTGCCAGCAGCCCCCGGGCACGGGGGAACACTGAAGCTTTCTTT. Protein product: CASSPRARGNTEAFF. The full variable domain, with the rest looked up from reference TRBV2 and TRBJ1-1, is EPEVTQTPSHQVTQMGQEVILRCVPISNHLYFYWYRQILGQKVEFLVSFYNNEISEKSEIFDDQFSVERPDGSNFTLKIRSTKLEDSAMYFCASSPRARGNTEAFFGQGTRLTVV.

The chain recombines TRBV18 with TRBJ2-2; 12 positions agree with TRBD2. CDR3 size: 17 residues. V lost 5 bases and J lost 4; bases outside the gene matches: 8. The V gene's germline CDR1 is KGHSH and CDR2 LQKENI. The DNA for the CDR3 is TGTGCCAGCTCAGAGACTAGCGGGGGTCCCGTCACCGGGGAGCTGTTTTTT. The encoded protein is CASSETSGGPVTGELFF.

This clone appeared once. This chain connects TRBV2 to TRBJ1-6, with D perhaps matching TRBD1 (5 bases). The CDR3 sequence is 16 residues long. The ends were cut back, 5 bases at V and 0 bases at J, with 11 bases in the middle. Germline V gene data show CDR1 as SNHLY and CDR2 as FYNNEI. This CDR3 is CASSFPGASYNSPLHF. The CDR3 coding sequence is TGTGCCAGCAGTTTCCCCGGGGCCTCCTATAATTCACCCCTCCACTTT.

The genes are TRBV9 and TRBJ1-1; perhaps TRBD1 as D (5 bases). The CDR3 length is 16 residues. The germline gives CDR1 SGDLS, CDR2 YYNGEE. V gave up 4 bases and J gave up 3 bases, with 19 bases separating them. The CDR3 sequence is CASSPTWRGRHTEAFF. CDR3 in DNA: TGTGCCAGCAGCCCAACTTGGAGGGGAAGGCACACTGAAGCTTTCTTT.

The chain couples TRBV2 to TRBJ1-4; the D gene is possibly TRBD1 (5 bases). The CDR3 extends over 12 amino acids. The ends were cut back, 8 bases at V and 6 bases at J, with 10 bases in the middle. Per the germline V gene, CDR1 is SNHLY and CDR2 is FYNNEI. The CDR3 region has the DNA TGTGCCAGCGGGACGGAATATGAAAAACTGTTTTTT. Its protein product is CASGTEYEKLFF.

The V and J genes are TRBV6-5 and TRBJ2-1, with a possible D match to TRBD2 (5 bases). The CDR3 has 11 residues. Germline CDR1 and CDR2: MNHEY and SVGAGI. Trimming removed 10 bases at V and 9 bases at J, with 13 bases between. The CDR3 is CATREGVEQFF. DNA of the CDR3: TGTGCCACCCGAGAGGGAGTTGAGCAGTTCTTC.

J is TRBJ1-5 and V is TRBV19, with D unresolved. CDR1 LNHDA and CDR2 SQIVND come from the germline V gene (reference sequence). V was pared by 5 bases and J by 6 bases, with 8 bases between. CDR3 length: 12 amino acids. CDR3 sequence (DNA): TGTGCCAGTAGTCCCTTCAGTCAGCCCCAGCATTTT. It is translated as CASSPFSQPQHF. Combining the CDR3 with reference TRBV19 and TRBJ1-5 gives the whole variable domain DGGITQSPKYLFRKEGQNVTLSCEQNLNHDAMYWYRQDPGQGLRLIYYSQIVNDFQKGDIAEGYSVSREKKESFPLTVTSAQKNPTAFYLCASSPFSQPQHFGDGTRLSIL.

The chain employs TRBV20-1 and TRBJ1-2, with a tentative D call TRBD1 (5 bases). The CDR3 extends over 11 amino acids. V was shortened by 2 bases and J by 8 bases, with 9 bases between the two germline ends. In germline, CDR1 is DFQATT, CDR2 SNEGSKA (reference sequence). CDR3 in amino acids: CSARPRGGYTF. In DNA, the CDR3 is TGCAGTGCTAGACCCCGGGGGGGCTACACCTTC.

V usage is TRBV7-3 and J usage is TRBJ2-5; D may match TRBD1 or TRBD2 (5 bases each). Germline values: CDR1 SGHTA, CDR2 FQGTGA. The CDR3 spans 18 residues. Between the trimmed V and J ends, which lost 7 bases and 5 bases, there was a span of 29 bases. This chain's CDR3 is CASTSYGYRDPRRETQYF. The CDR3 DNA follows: TGTGCCAGCACCTCGTATGGTTACCGGGACCCCCGGCGGGAGACCCAGTACTTC.

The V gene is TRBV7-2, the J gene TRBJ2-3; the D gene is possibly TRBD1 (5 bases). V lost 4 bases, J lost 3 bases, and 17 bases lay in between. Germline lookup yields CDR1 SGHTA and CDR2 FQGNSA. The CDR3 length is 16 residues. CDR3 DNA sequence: TGTGCCAGCAGCTCTCTGAAGGGGCTTTTGACAGATACGCAGTATTTT. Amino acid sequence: CASSSLKGLLTDTQYF. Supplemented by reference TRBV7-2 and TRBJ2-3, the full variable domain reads GAGVSQSPSNKVTEKGKDVELRCDPISGHTALYWYRQSLGQGLEFLIYFQGNSAPDKSGLPSDRFSAERTGGSVSTLTIQRTQQEDSAVYLCASSSLKGLLTDTQYFGPGTRLTVL.

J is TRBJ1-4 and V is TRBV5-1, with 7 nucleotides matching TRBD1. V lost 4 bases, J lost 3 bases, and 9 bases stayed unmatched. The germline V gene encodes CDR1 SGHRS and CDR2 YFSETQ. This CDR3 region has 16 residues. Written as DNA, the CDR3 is TGCGCCAGCAGCCCGGCCCAACAGGGGCCTAATGAAAAACTGTTTTTT. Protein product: CASSPAQQGPNEKLFF.

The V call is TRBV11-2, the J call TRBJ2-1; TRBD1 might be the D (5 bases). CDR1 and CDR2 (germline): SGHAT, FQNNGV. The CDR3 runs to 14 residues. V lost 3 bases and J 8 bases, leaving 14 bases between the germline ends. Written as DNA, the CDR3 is TGTGCCAGCAGCTTCGGAAGGGGCCGACATGAGCAGTTCTTC. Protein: CASSFGRGRHEQFF.

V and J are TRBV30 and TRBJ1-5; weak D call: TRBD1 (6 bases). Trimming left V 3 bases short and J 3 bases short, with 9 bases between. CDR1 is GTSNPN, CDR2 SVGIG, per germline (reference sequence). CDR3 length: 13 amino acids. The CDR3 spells CAWSGGLNQPQHF. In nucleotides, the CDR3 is TGTGCCTGGAGCGGGGGCCTCAATCAGCCCCAGCATTTT.

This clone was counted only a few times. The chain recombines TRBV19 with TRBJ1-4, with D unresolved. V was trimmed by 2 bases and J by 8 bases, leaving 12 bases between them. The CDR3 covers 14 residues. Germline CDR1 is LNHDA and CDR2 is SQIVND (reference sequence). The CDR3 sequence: CASSISSPGEKLFF. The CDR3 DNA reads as TGTGCCAGTAGTATAAGCAGCCCCGGAGAAAAACTGTTTTTT. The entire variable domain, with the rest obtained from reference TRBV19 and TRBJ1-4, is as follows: DGGITQSPKYLFRKEGQNVTLSCEQNLNHDAMYWYRQDPGQGLRLIYYSQIVNDFQKGDIAEGYSVSREKKESFPLTVTSAQKNPTAFYLCASSISSPGEKLFFGSGTQLSVL.